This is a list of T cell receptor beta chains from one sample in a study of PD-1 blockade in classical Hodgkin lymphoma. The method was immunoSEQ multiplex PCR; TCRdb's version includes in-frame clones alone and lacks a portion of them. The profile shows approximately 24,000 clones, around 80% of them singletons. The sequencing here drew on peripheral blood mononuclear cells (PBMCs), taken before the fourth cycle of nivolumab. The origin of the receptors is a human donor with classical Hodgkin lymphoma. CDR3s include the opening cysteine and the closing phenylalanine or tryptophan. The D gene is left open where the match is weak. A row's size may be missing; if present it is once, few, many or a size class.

CDR3nt: TGTGCCAGCAGCGTAGTGGACGCAGCAGATACGCAGTATTTT; CDR3aa: CASSVVDAADTQYF; v_gene: TRBV9; abundance: NA; j_gene: TRBJ2-3; d_gene: NA
CDR3nt: TGTGCCAGCAGTACCGGGACAGGGCTTCTCATCTACAATGAGCAGTTCTTC; CDR3aa: CASSTGTGLLIYNEQFF; v_gene: TRBV7-9; abundance: once; j_gene: TRBJ2-1; d_gene: TRBD1
CDR3nt: TGCGCCAGCAGCCAAATGCCGACTAGCGGGGGGCCCCTATTCACAGATACGCAGTATTTT; CDR3aa: CASSQMPTSGGPLFTDTQYF; v_gene: TRBV5-1; abundance: NA; j_gene: TRBJ2-3; d_gene: TRBD2
CDR3nt: TGCGCCAGCAGCCAAGGCCATGAGCAGTTCTTC; CDR3aa: CASSQGHEQFF; v_gene: TRBV4-1; abundance: NA; j_gene: TRBJ2-1; d_gene: NA
CDR3nt: TGTGCCAGCAGTCCAACACAGGCGTCAGGGGCCAACGTCCTGACTTTC; CDR3aa: CASSPTQASGANVLTF; v_gene: TRBV27; abundance: once; j_gene: TRBJ2-6; d_gene: NA
CDR3nt: TGTGCCAGCAGTGACACCCACTCTCTCAGTTCCAGCTACGAGCAGTACTTC; CDR3aa: CASSDTHSLSSSYEQYF; v_gene: TRBV28; abundance: few; j_gene: TRBJ2-7; d_gene: NA
CDR3nt: TGTGCCAGTAGTATAACGGAGGCGGGCATTCAGTACTTC; CDR3aa: CASSITEAGIQYF; v_gene: TRBV19; abundance: NA; j_gene: TRBJ2-4; d_gene: NA
CDR3nt: TGTGCCTGGAGTAGTGGACAGGGGGCTCGGATAGCTTTCTTT; CDR3aa: CAWSSGQGARIAFF; v_gene: TRBV30; abundance: NA; j_gene: TRBJ1-1; d_gene: TRBD1
CDR3nt: TGTGCCAGCAGCCTTCTAGCGGGAGGTCCCAATGAGCAGTTCTTC; CDR3aa: CASSLLAGGPNEQFF; v_gene: TRBV11-2; abundance: NA; j_gene: TRBJ2-1; d_gene: TRBD2
CDR3nt: TGTGCCAGCAGCTTGCGACTAGCGGGAGTGGGGGAGCTGTTTTTT; CDR3aa: CASSLRLAGVGELFF; v_gene: TRBV5-6; abundance: NA; j_gene: TRBJ2-2; d_gene: TRBD2
CDR3nt: TGTGCCAGTAGTATACAGGGATCCCGCTACAATGAGCAGTTCTTC; CDR3aa: CASSIQGSRYNEQFF; v_gene: TRBV19; abundance: NA; j_gene: TRBJ2-1; d_gene: NA
CDR3nt: TGTGCCAGCATTGAGACAGGGGGGATCTACGAGCAGTACTTC; CDR3aa: CASIETGGIYEQYF; v_gene: TRBV2; abundance: NA; j_gene: TRBJ2-7; d_gene: TRBD1
CDR3nt: TGTGCCAGCAGCCCAGGGACTAGCGGGCCAACGCGGGGCACAGATACGCAGTATTTT; CDR3aa: CASSPGTSGPTRGTDTQYF; v_gene: TRBV7-9; abundance: NA; j_gene: TRBJ2-3; d_gene: TRBD2
CDR3nt: TGTGCCAGCAGCCAACAGGGACAGCGTCAGTACTTC; CDR3aa: CASSQQGQRQYF; v_gene: TRBV4-2; abundance: NA; j_gene: TRBJ2-4; d_gene: TRBD1
CDR3nt: TGTGCCAGCAGTTACTCGTTCGGGGGGCTAGATCAGCCCCAGCATTTT; CDR3aa: CASSYSFGGLDQPQHF; v_gene: TRBV6-6; abundance: once; j_gene: TRBJ1-5; d_gene: NA
CDR3nt: TGTGCCAGCAGCCACTCTACAGCTTACGAGCAGTACTTC; CDR3aa: CASSHSTAYEQYF; v_gene: TRBV4-2; abundance: NA; j_gene: TRBJ2-7; d_gene: NA
CDR3nt: TGTGCCAGCAGCAGGGAGGGCGGCTCACCCCTCCACTTT; CDR3aa: CASSREGGSPLHF; v_gene: TRBV9; abundance: few; j_gene: TRBJ1-6; d_gene: NA
CDR3nt: TGTGCCAGCAGCATCGGACCGGCGGGGAATTCCTACGAGCAGTACTTC; CDR3aa: CASSIGPAGNSYEQYF; v_gene: TRBV7-8; abundance: NA; j_gene: TRBJ2-7; d_gene: NA
CDR3nt: TGTGCCAGCAGTTACTCGGGACAGGGGACCTACGAGCAGTACTTC; CDR3aa: CASSYSGQGTYEQYF; v_gene: TRBV6-5; abundance: few; j_gene: TRBJ2-7; d_gene: TRBD1
CDR3nt: TGTGCCAGCAGGGGTCCCGGAAGAGTTCTGTTCTTC; CDR3aa: CASRGPGRVLFF; v_gene: TRBV28; abundance: NA; j_gene: TRBJ2-1; d_gene: NA
CDR3nt: TGTGCCAGCAGTCCCTACTCAGCAGGGGAGTCCTACAATGAGCAGTTCTTC; CDR3aa: CASSPYSAGESYNEQFF; v_gene: TRBV27; abundance: NA; j_gene: TRBJ2-1; d_gene: NA
CDR3nt: TGTGCCAGCTCACCACCGGCAGGGAGGGATTACCCATGGACGGCCACCGGGGAGCTGTTTTTT; CDR3aa: CASSPPAGRDYPWTATGELFF; v_gene: TRBV18; abundance: NA; j_gene: TRBJ2-2; d_gene: TRBD2
CDR3nt: TGTGCCAGCAGCTTCGGGGCCTATGGCTACACCTTC; CDR3aa: CASSFGAYGYTF; v_gene: TRBV7-9; abundance: once; j_gene: TRBJ1-2; d_gene: NA
CDR3nt: TGTGCCAGCAGCCAAGATGACACTAGCGGGGATTACTACGAGCAGTACTTC; CDR3aa: CASSQDDTSGDYYEQYF; v_gene: TRBV14; abundance: once; j_gene: TRBJ2-7; d_gene: TRBD2
CDR3nt: TGTGCCAGCAGTGATCGGGGGGGTCCCCAAGAGACCCAGTACTTC; CDR3aa: CASSDRGGPQETQYF; v_gene: TRBV2; abundance: once; j_gene: TRBJ2-5; d_gene: TRBD2
CDR3nt: TGTGCCAGTAGTACATACAGGGGGTTCTCCTACAATGAGCAGTTCTTC; CDR3aa: CASSTYRGFSYNEQFF; v_gene: TRBV19; abundance: NA; j_gene: TRBJ2-1; d_gene: TRBD1
CDR3nt: TGTGCCATCAGTGAGGGGGGAGTCAATCAGCCCCAGCATTTT; CDR3aa: CAISEGGVNQPQHF; v_gene: TRBV10-3; abundance: once; j_gene: TRBJ1-5; d_gene: NA
CDR3nt: TGTGCCAGCAGTCCCCTACCCCCATCACCCCTCCACTTT; CDR3aa: CASSPLPPSPLHF; v_gene: TRBV2; abundance: NA; j_gene: TRBJ1-6; d_gene: NA
CDR3nt: TGTGCCAGCAGCGAATGGGGGGCCTCCTACAATGAGCAGTTCTTC; CDR3aa: CASSEWGASYNEQFF; v_gene: TRBV9; abundance: NA; j_gene: TRBJ2-1; d_gene: NA
CDR3nt: TGTGCCAGCAGCGAAAGGGTGCATCTAGATACGCAGTATTTT; CDR3aa: CASSERVHLDTQYF; v_gene: TRBV9; abundance: NA; j_gene: TRBJ2-3; d_gene: NA
CDR3nt: TGCAGCGTTGTCTCCGGCGGCGAAAAACTGTTTTTT; CDR3aa: CSVVSGGEKLFF; v_gene: TRBV29-1; abundance: NA; j_gene: TRBJ1-4; d_gene: NA
CDR3nt: TGTGCCATCAGTGAGTCGGGCGGGGTTGATCAGCCCCAGCATTTT; CDR3aa: CAISESGGVDQPQHF; v_gene: TRBV10-3; abundance: NA; j_gene: TRBJ1-5; d_gene: NA
CDR3nt: TGTGCCAGCAGCTCCCAGGGCGGGGGCACCCAAGAGACCCAGTACTTC; CDR3aa: CASSSQGGGTQETQYF; v_gene: TRBV11-2; abundance: NA; j_gene: TRBJ2-5; d_gene: NA
CDR3nt: TGTGCCAGCATGGTGCTACAGGGGGCAGTTCAGTTCTTC; CDR3aa: CASMVLQGAVQFF; v_gene: TRBV7-9; abundance: NA; j_gene: TRBJ2-1; d_gene: TRBD1
CDR3nt: TGCAGCCCGCCCCAACTAGCGGGAGGGAGAGGGCAGTACTTC; CDR3aa: CSPPQLAGGRGQYF; v_gene: TRBV29-1; abundance: once; j_gene: TRBJ2-7; d_gene: TRBD2
CDR3nt: TGTGCCAGTAGTATAGCCTCGGGCACAAGAGGGCAGGGCTACACCTTC; CDR3aa: CASSIASGTRGQGYTF; v_gene: TRBV19; abundance: NA; j_gene: TRBJ1-2; d_gene: NA
CDR3nt: TGTGCCAGCTCAACCGACATTCAAGAGACCCAGTACTTC; CDR3aa: CASSTDIQETQYF; v_gene: TRBV18; abundance: NA; j_gene: TRBJ2-5; d_gene: NA
CDR3nt: TGTGCCAGCAGCTCCGGGACTAGCGGGGCCTCCTACAATGAGCAGTTCTTC; CDR3aa: CASSSGTSGASYNEQFF; v_gene: TRBV7-6; abundance: NA; j_gene: TRBJ2-1; d_gene: TRBD2
CDR3nt: TGTGCCTGGAGGGACCCCGACGGACACTACTTGAACACTGAAGCTTTCTTT; CDR3aa: CAWRDPDGHYLNTEAFF; v_gene: TRBV30; abundance: NA; j_gene: TRBJ1-1; d_gene: NA
CDR3nt: TGTGCCAGCAGGACAGGTTTGGGGAAACTGTTTTTT; CDR3aa: CASRTGLGKLFF; v_gene: TRBV27; abundance: NA; j_gene: TRBJ1-4; d_gene: NA
CDR3nt: TGTGCCAGCAGCGCGGACGGGACAACTAATGAAAAACTGTTTTTT; CDR3aa: CASSADGTTNEKLFF; v_gene: TRBV7-2; abundance: NA; j_gene: TRBJ1-4; d_gene: NA
CDR3nt: TGTGCCAGCAGTTTACAGGGCGACAATCAGCCCCAGCATTTT; CDR3aa: CASSLQGDNQPQHF; v_gene: TRBV28; abundance: few; j_gene: TRBJ1-5; d_gene: NA
CDR3nt: TGTGCCAGCAGCGGTTCAGGGAGACCTGACTACGAGCAGTACTTC; CDR3aa: CASSGSGRPDYEQYF; v_gene: TRBV9; abundance: NA; j_gene: TRBJ2-7; d_gene: NA
CDR3nt: TGTGCCAGCAGTCTCCTCCGACTAGCGGCCCACGCTAAGAAGCAGTTCTTC; CDR3aa: CASSLLRLAAHAKKQFF; v_gene: TRBV28; abundance: NA; j_gene: TRBJ2-1; d_gene: TRBD2